Presented here are 13 T cell receptor beta chains from one specimen sequenced in a study of blood T cell repertoires in COVID-19. Assay used: immunoSEQ multiplex PCR; TCRdb lists only in-frame clones, some missing. Of fewer than 500,000 clones in the sample, 75% to 90% were seen once. Sequenced input: peripheral blood. The receptors derive from a woman aged 25 to 39 with active or convalescent COVID-19.

This clone has more than one count but fewer than ten. The chain has TRBV5-1 and TRBJ1-1, with D hard to call. V lost 4 bases to trimming and J lost 4 bases, with 11 bases between them. The V gene's germline CDR1 is SGHRS and CDR2 YFSETQ. This CDR3 spans 13 amino acids. DNA for the CDR3: TGCGCCAGCAGCCCCTCAGGAACCACTGAAGCTTTCTTT. Protein: CASSPSGTTEAFF.

The gene calls are TRBV4-1 and TRBJ2-1; D unclear. There are 11 residues in the CDR3. Germline assignment: CDR1 MGHRA and CDR2 YSYEKL. V was pared by 7 bases and J by 8 bases, with 9 bases between. In nucleotides, the CDR3 is TGCGCCAGCACCGGTTCTTATGAGCAGTTCTTC. Its protein is CASTGSYEQFF.

The chain is built from TRBV20-1 and TRBJ2-7; D gene ambiguous. This CDR3 contains 11 residues. Germline CDR1 is DFQATT and CDR2 is SNEGSKA (reference sequence). The V and J ends lost 6 bases and 3 bases respectively, with 9 bases between them. The CDR3 region is CSAAGNYEQYF. The CDR3 nucleotides are TGCAGTGCAGCCGGTAACTACGAGCAGTACTTC.

This chain uses TRBV18 with TRBJ1-1, with a possible D match to TRBD1 (5 bases). The CDR3 is 14 residues long. Between the trimmed V and J ends, which lost 7 bases and 4 bases, there was a span of 16 bases. Germline CDR1 is KGHSH and CDR2 is LQKENI. CDR3 sequence reads: CASWTLQDRTEAFF. In DNA form, the CDR3 reads TGTGCCAGCTGGACCTTACAGGATCGCACTGAAGCTTTCTTT.

The chain employs TRBV7-8 and TRBJ1-5; 7 bases fit TRBD1. J was trimmed by 0 bases and V by 4 bases; bases with no gene match: 6. This CDR3 contains 16 residues. Germline V gene lookup returns CDR1 SGHVS and CDR2 FQNEAQ. The CDR3 spells CASSSKGADSNQPQHF. CDR3 coding DNA: TGTGCCAGCAGCTCCAAGGGGGCGGATAGCAATCAGCCCCAGCATTTT. The full variable domain, rest sourced from reference TRBV7-8 and TRBJ1-5, is GAGVSQSPRYKVAKRGQDVALRCDPISGHVSLFWYQQALGQGPEFLTYFQNEAQLDKSGLPSDRFFAERPEGSVSTLKIQRTQQEDSAVYLCASSSKGADSNQPQHFGDGTRLSIL.

This chain links TRBV5-1 with TRBJ1-1; maybe TRBD1 (5 bases). CDR1 and CDR2 from the germline V gene are SGHRS and YFSETQ. The V end lost 4 bases, the J end lost 0 bases, and 16 bases lay between the germline ends. There are 16 residues in the CDR3. The CDR3 loop reads CASSPATGVMNTEAFF. Written as DNA, the CDR3 is TGCGCCAGCAGCCCCGCCACGGGGGTAATGAACACTGAAGCTTTCTTT. The whole variable domain, filled in from reference TRBV5-1 and TRBJ1-1, reads KAGVTQTPRYLIKTRGQQVTLSCSPISGHRSVSWYQQTPGQGLQFLFEYFSETQRNKGNFPGRFSGRQFSNSRSEMNVSTLELGDSALYLCASSPATGVMNTEAFFGQGTRLTVV.

In this sample, this clone turned up a few times. The chain joins TRBV30 to TRBJ2-5; D not certain. The V end was cut by 4 bases, the J end by 4 bases, with 13 bases between. The length of the CDR3 is 13 residues. Per germline, CDR1 GTSNPN and CDR2 SVGIG (reference sequence). CDR3 DNA sequence: TGTGCCTGGAATCATTTTTCGGGAGAGACCCAGTACTTC. It is translated as CAWNHFSGETQYF.

The CDR3 loop is CASSLDQTSGSTDTQYF. The DNA for the CDR3 is TGTGCCAGCAGTCTAGACCAGACTAGCGGGAGCACAGATACGCAGTATTTT. The V call is TRBV2, the J call TRBJ2-3; 10 nucleotides align to TRBD2. CDR1 and CDR2 (germline): SNHLY, FYNNEI. The V segment lost 5 bases and the J segment 0 bases; nucleotides outside the gene matches: 8. The CDR3 is 17 amino acids.

The chain carries TRBV4-1 and TRBJ2-1, with D perhaps TRBD2 (6 bases). The CDR3 has 16 amino acids. Germline V lookup: CDR1 MGHRA, CDR2 YSYEKL. V was trimmed by 0 bases and J by 0 bases, leaving 9 bases between them. This CDR3 is CASSQEGDFSYNEQFF. CDR3 bases: TGCGCCAGCAGCCAAGAAGGGGACTTCTCCTACAATGAGCAGTTCTTC.

The V call is TRBV5-1, the J call TRBJ2-7, with D possibly matching TRBD2 (6 bases). CDR3 length: 15 residues. The germline V gene has CDR1 SGHRS and CDR2 YFSETQ. Trimming pared 5 bases from V and 3 bases from J, leaving 18 bases between. The CDR3 is CASSQRGGAYYEQYF. The CDR3 DNA reads TGCGCCAGCAGTCAAAGGGGCGGGGCATACTACGAGCAGTACTTC. Full variable domain (rest looked up from reference TRBV5-1 and TRBJ2-7): KAGVTQTPRYLIKTRGQQVTLSCSPISGHRSVSWYQQTPGQGLQFLFEYFSETQRNKGNFPGRFSGRQFSNSRSEMNVSTLELGDSALYLCASSQRGGAYYEQYFGPGTRLTVT.

The chain carries TRBV9 and TRBJ2-3, with D hard to call. Between the trimmed V and J ends, which lost 0 bases and 3 bases, there was a span of 17 bases. The CDR3 covers 17 residues. CDR1 is SGDLS and CDR2 is YYNGEE in the germline V gene. Written as DNA, the CDR3 is TGTGCCAGCAGCGTAGCGGGTTGGTTTCTAAGTACAGATACGCAGTATTTT. Translated, it gives CASSVAGWFLSTDTQYF. Combining the CDR3 with reference TRBV9 and TRBJ2-3 gives the whole variable domain DSGVTQTPKHLITATGQRVTLRCSPRSGDLSVYWYQQSLDQGLQFLIQYYNGEERAKGNILERFSAQQFPDLHSELNLSSLELGDSALYFCASSVAGWFLSTDTQYFGPGTRLTVL.

The chain has TRBV19 and TRBJ1-1, with D perhaps TRBD1 (5 bases). CDR3 length: 13 amino acids. Germline V gene data show CDR1 as LNHDA and CDR2 as SQIVND (reference sequence). The V end was cut by 8 bases, the J end by 2 bases, with 12 bases between. The CDR3, as DNA: TGTGCCAGTCGGGACTCCTTAAACACTGAAGCTTTCTTT. It specifies CASRDSLNTEAFF. Based on the CDR3 plus reference TRBV19 and TRBJ1-1, the full variable domain is DGGITQSPKYLFRKEGQNVTLSCEQNLNHDAMYWYRQDPGQGLRLIYYSQIVNDFQKGDIAEGYSVSREKKESFPLTVTSAQKNPTAFYLCASRDSLNTEAFFGQGTRLTVV.

The J gene is TRBJ2-7, the V gene TRBV5-5; TRBD1 aligns across 11 bases. V was pared by 2 bases and J by 1 base, with 8 bases of the junction left unmatched. This CDR3 is built from 17 residues. Germline-derived CDR1 and CDR2 are SGHKS and YYEKEE (reference sequence). Here the CDR3 DNA reads TGTGCCAGCAGCTTTTTTGCCGGGACAGGGGGATCCTACGAGCAGTACTTC. Translated, it gives CASSFFAGTGGSYEQYF.